One sample yielded the 26 T cell receptor beta chains listed below, sequenced in a study of cytomegalovirus exposure and HLA in healthy donors. The PCR ran on 60 Vbeta and 13 Jbeta primers. The table came from immunoSEQ multiplex PCR; TCRdb's copy has only in-frame clones and leaves some out. The table shows some 62,000 clones, with 87% occurring only once. Sequencing was performed on PBMCs. All receptors come from a young man in good health and CMV-seronegative.

The rearrangement uses TRBV18 and TRBJ1-3; 8 bases agree with TRBD1. The CDR3 length is 13 residues. The J segment lost 4 bases and the V segment lost 6 bases, leaving 2 bases of the junction unmatched. The germline gives CDR1 KGHSH, CDR2 LQKENI. CDR3 loop: CASSDRVGNTIYF. The CDR3 DNA reads TGTGCCAGCTCGGACAGGGTGGGAAACACCATATATTTT.

The chain recombines TRBV6-6 with TRBJ2-5; no definite D call. Germline CDR1 and CDR2: MNHNY and SVGAGI (reference sequence). The V and J ends lost 11 bases and 6 bases respectively, with 10 bases between them. The CDR3 is made up of 10 amino acids. The CDR3 loop reads CAAGEKTQYF. The CDR3 nucleotides read TGTGCCGCCGGTGAGAAGACCCAGTACTTC.

This clone was counted only a few times. This chain joins TRBV28 and TRBJ2-5; D might be TRBD2 (7 bases). The CDR3 spans 15 residues. V gave up 10 bases and J gave up 6 bases, with 24 bases separating them. CDR1 and CDR2 from the germline V gene are MDHEN and SYDVKM. DNA for the CDR3: TGTGCCATCGGCAGGGGAGGGTCGCGCGAAAAGACCCAGTACTTC. Its protein product is CAIGRGGSREKTQYF.

This clone has only a few counts. The genes are TRBV28 and TRBJ2-3, with D perhaps TRBD2 (6 bases). The CDR3 runs 13 residues. The V end was cut by 5 bases, the J end by 2 bases, with 8 bases between. Germline V gene sequence: CDR1 MDHEN, CDR2 SYDVKM. CDR3 nucleotide sequence: TGTGCCAGCAGTCGGGACTTCACAGATACGCAGTATTTT. Translated, it gives CASSRDFTDTQYF.

The V call is TRBV9, the J call TRBJ1-1; possible D gene TRBD1, 5 bases. CDR3 length: 13 residues. Germline CDR1 is SGDLS and CDR2 is YYNGEE. Trimming stripped 0 bases from V and 11 bases from J, with 14 bases between. The CDR3 reads CASSVESGGSAFF. CDR3 coding DNA: TGTGCCAGCAGCGTAGAATCCGGGGGTTCGGCTTTCTTT.

This clone was detected once. V usage is TRBV10-1 and J usage is TRBJ1-1; D is possibly TRBD1 (5 bases). V shed 3 bases and J shed 4 bases, with 9 bases lying between them. Germline V CDR1 and CDR2: WNHNN, SYGVQD (reference sequence). CDR3 size: 13 residues. CDR3 sequence (DNA): TGCGCCAGCAGTGAAGGGGAAGGCACTGAAGCTTTCTTT. This translates into CASSEGEGTEAFF.

This clone has just a few counts. The chain recombines TRBV10-2 with TRBJ1-4; 9 bases map to TRBD1. The V and J ends lost 2 bases and 6 bases, in that order; junction bases with no gene match: 4. The CDR3 extends over 15 amino acids. The germline gives CDR1 WSHSY, CDR2 SAAADI. The CDR3 bases are TGCGCCAGCAGTGAGACCGGGACAGGGCATGAAAAACTGTTTTTT. This translates into CASSETGTGHEKLFF.

The rearrangement links TRBV19 to TRBJ2-7, with D maybe TRBD2 (5 bases). The V gene lost 5 bases and the J gene lost 3 bases, with 14 bases spanning the gap. This CDR3 has 14 amino acids. CDR1 LNHDA and CDR2 SQIVND come from the germline V gene (reference sequence). DNA for the CDR3: TGTGCCAGTAGTGACCGGGGTGGGTACTACGAGCAGTACTTC. It yields the protein CASSDRGGYYEQYF.

The V gene is TRBV29-1, the J gene TRBJ2-7, with 11 bases that match TRBD1. V was pared by 7 bases and J by 2 bases, with 4 bases of the junction left unmatched. The CDR3 consists of 13 residues. Germline V gene data show CDR1 as SQVTM and CDR2 as ANQGSEA. Here the CDR3 DNA reads TGCAGCGCCGGGACAGGGGGTCCCTACGAGCAGTACTTC. Protein: CSAGTGGPYEQYF.

CDR3 protein: CASSFGTNTEAFF. As DNA, the CDR3 is TGTGCCAGCAGCTTCGGGACAAACACTGAAGCTTTCTTT. J is TRBJ1-1 and V is TRBV11-3, with D possibly being TRBD1 (6 bases). The CDR3 is 13 amino acids. Germline-derived CDR1 and CDR2 are SGHNT and YENEEA. With 3 bases removed from V and 2 bases from J, the gap between germline ends came to 7 bases.

The chain uses TRBV25-1 and TRBJ1-1; tentative D call: TRBD1 (6 bases). Germline CDR1 and CDR2: MGHDK and SYGVNS. This CDR3 has 14 residues. Trimming left V 6 bases short and J 1 base short, with 12 bases between. This CDR3 is CASRKGDKNTEAFF. The CDR3 DNA reads as TGTGCCAGCAGGAAGGGGGACAAGAACACTGAAGCTTTCTTT.

The chain links TRBV28 to TRBJ1-5; TRBD1 aligns across 8 bases. V gave up 6 bases and J gave up 4 bases; unmatched junction bases: 8. This CDR3 spans 15 amino acids. Germline V gene sequence: CDR1 MDHEN, CDR2 SYDVKM. CDR3 sequence reads: CASSFRGQANQPQHF. The CDR3 bases are TGTGCCAGCAGCTTCCGGGGACAGGCAAATCAGCCCCAGCATTTT.

This chain links TRBV6-5 with TRBJ2-7, with D tentatively TRBD1 (5 bases). Trimming cost V 5 bases and J 5 bases, with 13 bases left between them. Per germline, CDR1 MNHEY and CDR2 SVGAGI. The CDR3 totals 13 residues. CDR3 in amino acids: CASSRTQFNEQYF. The CDR3 DNA reads TGTGCCAGCAGTCGGACACAATTCAACGAGCAGTACTTC.

This clone has just a few counts. This sequence joins TRBV7-2 and TRBJ1-1; 7 nucleotides align to TRBD1. Germline CDR1 is SGHTA and CDR2 is FQGNSA. V gave up 1 base and J gave up 1 base; unmatched junction bases: 0. CDR3 length: 14 amino acids. CDR3 protein: CASSLGDRNTEAFF. The CDR3, as DNA: TGTGCCAGCAGCTTAGGGGACAGGAACACTGAAGCTTTCTTT.

The V and J genes are TRBV6-1 and TRBJ1-1; D might be TRBD1 (6 bases). CDR1 and CDR2 (germline): MNHNS, SASEGT. The CDR3 totals 15 residues. V lost 10 bases and J 5 bases, leaving 23 bases between the germline ends. CDR3 amino acids: CATGAGAYLGTEAFF. In DNA form, the CDR3 reads TGTGCCACCGGGGCGGGGGCGTATCTTGGGACTGAAGCTTTCTTT.

The chain is built from TRBV10-3 and TRBJ2-5, with 9 positions matching TRBD1. Trimming removed 0 bases from V and 5 bases from J; junction bases left unmatched: 7. This CDR3 spans 16 amino acids. The germline V gene has CDR1 ENHRY and CDR2 SYGVKD. CDR3 amino acids: CAISESGDRVQETQYF. CDR3 nucleotides: TGTGCCATCAGTGAGTCGGGGGACAGGGTCCAGGAGACCCAGTACTTC.

V is TRBV9 and J is TRBJ2-2; TRBD1 matches 11 bases. The J segment lost 6 bases and the V segment lost 3 bases, leaving 4 bases of the junction unmatched. CDR3 size: 15 residues. CDR1 is SGDLS, CDR2 YYNGEE, per germline. The CDR3 DNA reads TGTGCCAGCAGCGCCCCGGGACAGGGGGCCGGGGAGCTGTTTTTT. As protein: CASSAPGQGAGELFF.

In this sample, this clone turned up a few times. This sequence joins TRBV5-1 and TRBJ2-5; TRBD2 agrees at 9 bases. The V gene end was trimmed by 4 bases and the J gene end by 3 bases; junction bases not matched to a gene: 10. This CDR3 has 16 amino acids. The germline gives CDR1 SGHRS, CDR2 YFSETQ. CDR3 sequence: CASSLDGIAGEETQYF. Written as DNA, the CDR3 is TGCGCCAGCAGCCTCGATGGGATAGCGGGGGAAGAGACCCAGTACTTC.

This rearrangement joins TRBV4-1 to TRBJ2-3; tentatively, D is TRBD1 (6 bases). The CDR3 has 13 residues. Trimming removed 0 bases at V and 5 bases at J, with 6 bases between. CDR1 MGHRA and CDR2 YSYEKL come from the germline V gene. CDR3 DNA sequence: TGCGCCAGCAGCCAAGACAGGGGAGATACGCAGTATTTT. Protein sequence: CASSQDRGDTQYF.

The chain employs TRBV10-3 and TRBJ1-2, with TRBD1 matching 9 bases. Germline CDR1 and CDR2: ENHRY and SYGVKD. The CDR3 is 14 amino acids. Trimming took 6 bases from V and 4 from J; bases not matched to a gene: 6. CDR3 in DNA: TGTGCCATCAGGAACCCGACAGGGGGCTATGGCTACACCTTC. This sequence encodes CAIRNPTGGYGYTF.

The chain employs TRBV11-1 and TRBJ2-5; the D gene is possibly TRBD2 (5 bases). Germline V gene lookup returns CDR1 SGHAT and CDR2 FQDESV (reference sequence). CDR3 length equals 16 residues. The V end was cut by 1 base, the J end by 5 bases, with 17 bases between. The CDR3 is CASSLGGLPQGETQYF. CDR3 in DNA: TGTGCCAGCAGCTTAGGAGGGCTCCCCCAAGGGGAGACCCAGTACTTC.

The J gene is TRBJ2-3, the V gene TRBV4-2; TRBD2 aligns across 10 bases. V lost 4 bases, J lost 0 bases, and 1 base stayed unmatched. The germline gives CDR1 LGHNA, CDR2 YNFKEQ. This CDR3 spans 15 amino acids. CDR3 protein: CASSPAGGSTDTQYF. The CDR3 region has the DNA TGTGCCAGCAGCCCAGCGGGGGGGAGCACAGATACGCAGTATTTT.

The V call is TRBV9, the J call TRBJ1-1; D is ambiguous. The germline V gene encodes CDR1 SGDLS and CDR2 YYNGEE. The CDR3 sequence is 15 residues long. Trimming left V 0 bases short and J 5 bases short, with 14 bases between. CDR3 nucleotide sequence: TGTGCCAGCAGCGTAGGGGGTCGGGGAGGGACTGAAGCTTTCTTT. Its protein product is CASSVGGRGGTEAFF.

This chain connects TRBV10-3 to TRBJ2-1, with TRBD2 matching over 13 bases. The germline CDR1 and CDR2 sequences are ENHRY and SYGVKD. The V segment lost 6 bases and the J segment 7 bases; nucleotides outside the gene matches: 6. The CDR3 is 15 residues long. This chain's CDR3 is CAIRTGTSGVNEQFF. The DNA for the CDR3 is TGTGCCATCAGGACCGGGACTAGCGGGGTTAATGAGCAGTTCTTC.

This clone appeared a single time. The CDR3 DNA is TGTGCCAGCAGCTTAACCGGGGATGAGCAGTTCTTC. Protein sequence: CASSLTGDEQFF. The genes are TRBV7-8 and TRBJ2-1; a possible D gene is TRBD2 (5 bases). CDR1 and CDR2 from the germline V gene are SGHVS and FQNEAQ. This CDR3 spans 12 amino acids. Trimming stripped 2 bases from V and 8 bases from J, with 7 bases between. Full variable domain (outside the CDR3, taken from reference TRBV7-8 and TRBJ2-1): GAGVSQSPRYKVAKRGQDVALRCDPISGHVSLFWYQQALGQGPEFLTYFQNEAQLDKSGLPSDRFFAERPEGSVSTLKIQRTQQEDSAVYLCASSLTGDEQFFGPGTRLTVL.

This clone was seen more than once but under ten times. This chain connects TRBV27 to TRBJ2-1; 10 bases agree with TRBD2. Germline V gene data show CDR1 as MNHEY and CDR2 as SMNVEV (reference sequence). With V trimmed by 2 bases and J by 9 bases, 7 bases remained unmatched. CDR3 length: 15 amino acids. The CDR3 sequence is CASSLNSGGPGEQFF. The CDR3 DNA reads TGTGCCAGCAGTTTAAATAGCGGGGGGCCGGGTGAGCAGTTCTTC.